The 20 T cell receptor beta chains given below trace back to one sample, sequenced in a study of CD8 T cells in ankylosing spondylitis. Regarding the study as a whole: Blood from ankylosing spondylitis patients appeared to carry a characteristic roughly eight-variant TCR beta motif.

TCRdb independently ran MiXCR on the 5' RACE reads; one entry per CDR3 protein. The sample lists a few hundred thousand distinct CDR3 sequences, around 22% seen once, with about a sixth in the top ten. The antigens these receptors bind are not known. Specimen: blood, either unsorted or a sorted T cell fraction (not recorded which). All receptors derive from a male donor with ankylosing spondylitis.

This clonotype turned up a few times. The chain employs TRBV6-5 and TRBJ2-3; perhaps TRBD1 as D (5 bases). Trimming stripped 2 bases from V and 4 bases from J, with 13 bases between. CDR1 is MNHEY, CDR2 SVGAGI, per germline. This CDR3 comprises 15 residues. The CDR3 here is CASSYQGGKADTQYF. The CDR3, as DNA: TGTGCCAGCAGTTACCAGGGTGGGAAAGCAGATACGCAGTATTTT.

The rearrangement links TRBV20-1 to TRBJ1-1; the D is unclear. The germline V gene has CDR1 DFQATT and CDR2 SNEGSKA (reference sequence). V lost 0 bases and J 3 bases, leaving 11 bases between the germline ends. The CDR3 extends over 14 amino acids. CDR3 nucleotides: TGCAGTGCTAGAGAGGGAGCCTGGGACACTGAAGCTTTCTTT. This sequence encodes CSAREGAWDTEAFF.

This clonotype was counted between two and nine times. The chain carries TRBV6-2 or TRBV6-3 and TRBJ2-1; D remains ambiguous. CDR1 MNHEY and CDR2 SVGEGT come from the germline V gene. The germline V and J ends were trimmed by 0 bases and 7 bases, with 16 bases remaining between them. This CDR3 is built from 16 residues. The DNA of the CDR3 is TGTGCCAGCAGTTACTCTGACTCCCTAAAAGGGAATGAGCAGTTCTTC. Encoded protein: CASSYSDSLKGNEQFF.

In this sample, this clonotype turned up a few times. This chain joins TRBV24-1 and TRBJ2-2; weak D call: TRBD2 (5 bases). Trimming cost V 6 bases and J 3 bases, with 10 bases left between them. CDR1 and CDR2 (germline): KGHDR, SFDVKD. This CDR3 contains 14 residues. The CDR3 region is CATSPRRDTGELFF. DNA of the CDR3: TGTGCCACCAGTCCCCGGCGGGACACCGGGGAGCTGTTTTTT.

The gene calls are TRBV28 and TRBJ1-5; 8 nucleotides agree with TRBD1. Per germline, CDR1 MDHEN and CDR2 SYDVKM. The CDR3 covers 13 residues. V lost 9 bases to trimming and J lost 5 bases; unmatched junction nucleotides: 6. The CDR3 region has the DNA TGTGCCAGTTGGGGGGACAGGCATCAGCCCCAGCATTTT. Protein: CASWGDRHQPQHF.

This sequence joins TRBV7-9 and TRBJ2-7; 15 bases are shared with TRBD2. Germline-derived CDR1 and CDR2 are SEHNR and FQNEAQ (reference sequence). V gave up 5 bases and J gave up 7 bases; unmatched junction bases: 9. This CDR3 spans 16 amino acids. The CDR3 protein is CASSPGLAGGPGEQYF. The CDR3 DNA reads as TGTGCCAGCAGCCCTGGACTAGCGGGAGGGCCGGGGGAGCAGTACTTC.

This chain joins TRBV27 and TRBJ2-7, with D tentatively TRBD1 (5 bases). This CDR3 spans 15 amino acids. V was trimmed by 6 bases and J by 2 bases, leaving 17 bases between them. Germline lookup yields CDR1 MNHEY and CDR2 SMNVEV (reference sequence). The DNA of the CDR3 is TGTGCCAGCAGACGTCAGGACAAGGTACCCTACGAGCAGTACTTC. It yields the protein CASRRQDKVPYEQYF.

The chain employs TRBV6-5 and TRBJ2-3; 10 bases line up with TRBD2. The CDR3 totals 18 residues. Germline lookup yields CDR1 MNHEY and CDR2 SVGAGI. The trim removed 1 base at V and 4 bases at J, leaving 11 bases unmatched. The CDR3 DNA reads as TGTGCCAGCAGTTACTTTCAAACTAGCGGGAAAACATCAGATACGCAGTATTTT. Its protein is CASSYFQTSGKTSDTQYF.

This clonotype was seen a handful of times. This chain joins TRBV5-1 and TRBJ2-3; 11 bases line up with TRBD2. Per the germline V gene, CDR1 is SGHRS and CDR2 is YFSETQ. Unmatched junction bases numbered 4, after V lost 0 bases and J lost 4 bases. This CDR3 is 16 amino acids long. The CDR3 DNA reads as TGCGCCAGCAGCTTGGGTAGCGGGAGGGCTTCAGATACGCAGTATTTT. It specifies CASSLGSGRASDTQYF.

The chain's CDR3 is CASSSTATQYF. DNA for the CDR3: TGTGCCAGCAGCTCGACGGCCACGCAGTATTTT. The chain uses TRBV7-2 and TRBJ2-3; D is unresolved. The CDR3 is 11 amino acids. V gave up 4 bases and J gave up 9 bases, with 8 bases separating them. Germline V gives CDR1 SGHTA, CDR2 FQGNSA.

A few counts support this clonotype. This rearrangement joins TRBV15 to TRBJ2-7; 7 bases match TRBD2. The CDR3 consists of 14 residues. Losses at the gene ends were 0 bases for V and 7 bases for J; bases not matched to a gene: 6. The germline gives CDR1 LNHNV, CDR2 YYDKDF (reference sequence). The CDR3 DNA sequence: TGTGCCACCAGCAGAGAGGGAGGGGATAGGGAGCAGTACTTC. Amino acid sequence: CATSREGGDREQYF.

CDR3 loop: CSVGETSNQPQHF. Written as DNA, the CDR3 is TGCAGCGTTGGCGAAACCAGCAATCAGCCCCAGCATTTT. The gene calls are TRBV29-1 and TRBJ1-5, with unresolved D. The V gene's germline CDR1 is SQVTM and CDR2 ANQGSEA. V was cut by 4 bases and J by 1 base, with 8 bases left in between. The CDR3 sequence is 13 residues long.

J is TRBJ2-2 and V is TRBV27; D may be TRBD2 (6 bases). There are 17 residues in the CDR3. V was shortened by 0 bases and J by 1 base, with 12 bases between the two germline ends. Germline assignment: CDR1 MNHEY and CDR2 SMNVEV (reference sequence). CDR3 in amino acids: CASSLSRTILNTGELFF. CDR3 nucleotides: TGTGCCAGCAGTTTATCCCGGACTATACTGAACACCGGGGAGCTGTTTTTT.

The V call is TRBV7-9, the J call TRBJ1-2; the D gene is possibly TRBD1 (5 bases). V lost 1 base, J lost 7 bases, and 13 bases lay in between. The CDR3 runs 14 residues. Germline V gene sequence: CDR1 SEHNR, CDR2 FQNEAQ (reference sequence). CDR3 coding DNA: TGTGCCAGCAGCTTAGGGGGCCTAAATGCTGGCTACACCTTC. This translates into CASSLGGLNAGYTF. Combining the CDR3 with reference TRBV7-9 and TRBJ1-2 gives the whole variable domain DTGVSQNPRHKITKRGQNVTFRCDPISEHNRLYWYRQTLGQGPEFLTYFQNEAQLEKSRLLSDRFSAERPKGSFSTLEIQRTEQGDSAMYLCASSLGGLNAGYTFGSGTRLTVV.

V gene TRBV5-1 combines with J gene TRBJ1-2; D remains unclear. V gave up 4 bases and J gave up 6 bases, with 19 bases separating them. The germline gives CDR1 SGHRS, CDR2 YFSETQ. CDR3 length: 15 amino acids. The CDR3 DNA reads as TGCGCCAGCAGCAAAATAAAGGAGCGGGGAAATGGCTACACCTTC. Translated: CASSKIKERGNGYTF.

Here the CDR3 reads CASSQWVQRIPPEQYF. In nucleotides, the CDR3 is TGCGCCAGCAGCCAGTGGGTACAGAGAATCCCTCCCGAGCAGTACTTC. The chain carries TRBV4-1 and TRBJ2-7; D call uncertain. From germline, CDR1 is MGHRA and CDR2 YSYEKL. V lost 3 bases and J 6 bases, leaving 21 bases between the germline ends. This CDR3 has 16 residues.

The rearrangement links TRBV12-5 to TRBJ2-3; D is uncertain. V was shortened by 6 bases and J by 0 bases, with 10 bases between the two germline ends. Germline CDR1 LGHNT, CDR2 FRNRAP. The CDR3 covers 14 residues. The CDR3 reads CASGGEASTDTQYF. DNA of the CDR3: TGTGCTAGTGGAGGCGAGGCTAGCACAGATACGCAGTATTTT.

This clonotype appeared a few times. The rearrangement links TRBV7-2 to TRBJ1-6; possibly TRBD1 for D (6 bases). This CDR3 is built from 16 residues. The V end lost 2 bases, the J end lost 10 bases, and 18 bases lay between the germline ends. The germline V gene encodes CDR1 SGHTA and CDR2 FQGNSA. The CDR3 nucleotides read TGTGCCAGCAGCTTACCGACCGGGACAAGGAGATCACCCCTCCACTTT. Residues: CASSLPTGTRRSPLHF.

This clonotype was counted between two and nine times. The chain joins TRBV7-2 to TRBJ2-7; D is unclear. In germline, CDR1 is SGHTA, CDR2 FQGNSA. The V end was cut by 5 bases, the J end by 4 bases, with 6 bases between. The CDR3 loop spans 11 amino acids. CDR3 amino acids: CASSKTYEQYF. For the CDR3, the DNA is TGTGCCAGCAGCAAAACTTACGAGCAGTACTTC.

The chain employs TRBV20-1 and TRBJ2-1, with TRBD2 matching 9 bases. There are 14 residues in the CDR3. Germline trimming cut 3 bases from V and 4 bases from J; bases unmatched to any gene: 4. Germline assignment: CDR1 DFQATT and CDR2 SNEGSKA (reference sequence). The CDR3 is CSARAGGPYNEQFF. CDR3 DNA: TGCAGTGCTAGGGCGGGAGGGCCGTACAATGAGCAGTTCTTC.